This is a list of T cell receptor beta chains from one sample in a study of patients and donors after allogeneic stem cell transplantation. TCRdb re-called the RT-PCR reads through MiXCR, storing one row per CDR3 protein. The data show about 230,000 distinct CDR3 sequences, with around an eighth seen just once and 11% held by the top ten. Sequenced sample: blood, either unsorted or a sorted T cell fraction (not recorded which). The origin of the receptors is a human donor who was either an allogeneic HSCT recipient or a stem cell or donor lymphocyte infusion donor (not recorded which). It is not recorded whose cells these are; they may come from a transplant donor. Both conserved end residues are part of each CDR3. A D gene is named only where the DNA matches it firmly. Rows may omit the clone size; those that give it use once, few, many or a size class.

V	size	D	J	CDR3	DNA
TRBV11-2	NA	TRBD2	TRBJ2-1	CASSLSSGGLSYNEQFF	TGTGCCAGCAGCTTATCTAGCGGGGGGCTCTCCTACAATGAGCAGTTCTTC
TRBV5-1	NA	NA	TRBJ2-2	CASSLMSYTGELFF	TGCGCCAGCAGCTTGATGTCGTACACCGGGGAGCTGTTTTTT
TRBV3-1	NA	NA	TRBJ1-2	CARSQGRGSEGYTF	TGTGCCAGAAGCCAAGGGAGGGGGTCCGAAGGCTACACCTTC
TRBV6-5	few	NA	TRBJ1-1	CASSYADTEAFF	TGTGCCAGCAGTTACGCAGACACTGAAGCTTTCTTT
TRBV5-4	few	NA	TRBJ2-3	CASNGGGISSTDTQYF	TGTGCCAGCAACGGCGGTGGGATTTCGTCCACAGATACGCAGTATTTT
TRBV3-1	NA	TRBD2	TRBJ2-3	CASSRVGGGQSTDTQYF	TGTGCCAGCAGCCGAGTCGGCGGGGGGCAGAGCACAGATACGCAGTATTTT
TRBV20-1	NA	NA	TRBJ2-3	CSAKTRYTDTQYF	TGCAGTGCTAAAACTAGGTACACAGATACGCAGTATTTT
TRBV10-3	many	NA	TRBJ1-1	CAFAAELRTEAFF	TGTGCCTTCGCAGCCGAGCTACGGACTGAAGCTTTCTTT
TRBV6-1	few	TRBD1	TRBJ1-5	CASSDRTGPNQPQHF	TGTGCCAGCAGTGACCGGACAGGGCCAAATCAGCCCCAGCATTTT
TRBV18	NA	TRBD1	TRBJ1-4	CASSPRGPPRGNEKLFF	TGTGCCAGCTCACCAAGGGGGCCTCCGAGGGGAAATGAAAAACTGTTTTTT
TRBV25-1	many	TRBD2	TRBJ2-1	CASSRLSSGDEQFF	TGTGCCAGCAGTCGTCTTTCTAGCGGGGACGAGCAGTTCTTC
TRBV2	NA	TRBD1	TRBJ2-7	CASSQPGQGQSQYF	TGTGCCAGCAGTCAGCCGGGACAGGGACAATCGCAGTACTTC
TRBV20-1	few	NA	TRBJ1-4	CSAGGPRTNEKLFF	TGCAGTGCGGGAGGGCCTCGAACTAATGAAAAACTGTTTTTT
TRBV5-1	few	NA	TRBJ1-4	CASSLEAREKLFF	TGCGCCAGCAGCTTGGAAGCGCGTGAAAAACTGTTTTTT
TRBV20-1	few	TRBD2	TRBJ2-1	CSARGGASGYNEQFF	TGCAGTGCTAGAGGAGGGGCTAGCGGTTACAATGAGCAGTTCTTC